The 29 T cell receptor beta chains presented below share a single source sample, sequenced in a study of molecular identifiers for immune sequencing clone quantification. TCRdb re-called the PCR reads through MiXCR, storing one row per CDR3 protein. The sample shows 550,000 to 750,000 distinct CDR3 sequences, just under 20% of them seen only once. Sequences were obtained from naive CD8+ T cells from blood, with Jurkat cell RNA spiked in. The subset denotes: FACS-sorted CD8+CD4-CCR7+CD45RA+ naive T cells. The receptors were gathered from a human donor in good health. Some libraries in this study had Jurkat cell RNA spiked in.

This clonotype was counted ten times or more. The chain links TRBV7-9 to TRBJ2-7; the match to TRBD2 covers 7 bases. In germline, CDR1 is SEHNR, CDR2 FQNEAQ (reference sequence). Unmatched junction bases numbered 17, after V lost 5 bases and J lost 1 base. This CDR3 region has 18 residues. The CDR3 sequence is CASSNPSGPSGTSYEQYF. The CDR3 DNA follows: TGTGCCAGCAGCAATCCTTCGGGGCCTAGCGGCACTTCCTACGAGCAGTACTTC.

This clonotype showed up many times. The V gene is TRBV5-6, the J gene TRBJ2-7, with D perhaps TRBD2 (5 bases). CDR1 SGHDT and CDR2 YYEEEE come from the germline V gene. This CDR3 has 14 residues. V lost 1 base and J lost 4, with 12 bases in between. The CDR3 loop reads CASSLRITGYEQYF. As DNA, the CDR3 is TGTGCCAGCAGCTTGCGCATAACGGGGTACGAGCAGTACTTC.

This clonotype was counted many times. This chain uses TRBV4-1 with TRBJ2-7; D possibly matches TRBD1 or TRBD2 (5 bases each). Germline V lookup: CDR1 MGHRA, CDR2 YSYEKL. The CDR3 is made up of 15 amino acids. V lost 1 base and J lost 0, with 10 bases in between. The CDR3 here is CASSQGAGTSYEQYF. For the CDR3, the DNA is TGCGCCAGCAGCCAAGGTGCAGGGACCTCCTACGAGCAGTACTTC.

This clonotype occurred many times. This sequence joins TRBV30 and TRBJ2-5; 8 nucleotides align to TRBD2. Trimming took 3 bases from V and 5 from J; bases not matched to a gene: 8. In germline, CDR1 is GTSNPN, CDR2 SVGIG (reference sequence). CDR3 length equals 14 residues. CDR3 nucleotide sequence: TGTGCCTGGAGGTCCCAGCGGGAGTACGAGACCCAGTACTTC. Translating it yields CAWRSQREYETQYF.

The V call is TRBV6-1, the J call TRBJ2-5; TRBD1 agrees at 8 bases. The CDR3 length is 16 residues. The germline V gene encodes CDR1 MNHNS and CDR2 SASEGT. V shed 6 bases and J 1 base; nucleotides not matched to a gene: 10. The CDR3 DNA reads TGTGCCAGCAGGGGGAACAGGGGGTGGTTCCAAGAGACCCAGTACTTC. Translated, it gives CASRGNRGWFQETQYF.

At least ten counts were recorded for this clonotype. The J gene is TRBJ2-3, the V gene TRBV6-2 or TRBV6-3, with TRBD2 matching over 7 bases. Germline loops: CDR1 MNHEY, CDR2 SVGEGT. The CDR3 has 14 residues. The CDR3 spells CAVSGTTSTDTQYF. The DNA of the CDR3 is TGTGCGGTCTCGGGGACTACCAGCACAGATACGCAGTATTTT.

This clonotype was counted a few times. This rearrangement joins TRBV23-1 to TRBJ2-7, with TRBD1 matching 9 bases. TRBV23-1 is filed as an ORF, its function uncertain. The CDR3 covers 20 residues. The V gene end was trimmed by 4 bases and the J gene end by 0 bases; junction bases not matched to a gene: 19. The CDR3 DNA sequence: TGCGCCAGCAGTCTTTCCCCGGGGACAGGGCCAAAACGTCACTCCTACGAGCAGTACTTC. Translation: CASSLSPGTGPKRHSYEQYF.

The sample holds many counts of this clonotype. CDR3 nucleotides: TGCAGTGCCCTATTTAGCACTGAAGCTTTCTTT. Its translation is CSALFSTEAFF. V and J are TRBV20-1 and TRBJ1-1, with D uncertain. Trimming pared 6 bases from V and 4 bases from J, leaving 9 bases between. CDR1 and CDR2 from the germline V gene are DFQATT and SNEGSKA (reference sequence). The CDR3 totals 11 residues.

As to this clonotype: A much larger clone is a single base away; this may be a read error. The V gene is TRBV12-3 or TRBV12-4, the J gene TRBJ1-5, with D perhaps matching TRBD1 (6 bases). There are 15 residues in the CDR3. The CDR3 DNA sequence: TGTGCCAGCAGTATAGCAGGGGATAGCAAACAGCCCCAGCATTTT. Its protein product is CASSIAGDSKQPQHF.

The chain couples TRBV6-2 or TRBV6-3 to TRBJ2-1; 11 nucleotides align to TRBD2. The CDR3 runs 18 residues. The V and J ends lost 4 bases and 8 bases, in that order; junction bases with no gene match: 16. Germline loops: CDR1 MNHEY, CDR2 SVGEGT. In DNA form, the CDR3 reads TGTGCCAGCAGTTCGACCCTTTTATCTAGCGGGGGGAGCTATGAGCAGTTCTTC. It codes for CASSSTLLSSGGSYEQFF.

This clonotype has a count of ten or more. The CDR3 DNA sequence: TGTGCCAGCAGCTTAGTTCCTAGCGGTAAGATGAGTGAGCAGTTCTTC. Translated, it gives CASSLVPSGKMSEQFF. The rearrangement links TRBV7-3 to TRBJ2-1; 7 bases line up with TRBD2. V trimming: 2 bases; J trimming: 9 bases; junction bases outside the gene matches: 13. This CDR3 has 16 amino acids. Germline V gives CDR1 SGHTA, CDR2 FQGTGA. The whole variable domain, remainder taken from reference TRBV7-3 and TRBJ2-1, is GAGVSQTPSNKVTEKGKYVELRCDPISGHTALYWYRQSLGQGPEFLIYFQGTGAADDSGLPNDRFFAVRPEGSVSTLKIQRTERGDSAVYLCASSLVPSGKMSEQFFGPGTRLTVL.

This clonotype was counted many times. The rearrangement joins TRBV4-3 to TRBJ2-7, with D uncertain. V was pared by 0 bases and J by 0 bases, with 9 bases between. This CDR3 has 15 amino acids. Germline-derived CDR1 and CDR2 are LGHNA and YSLEER. The CDR3 reads CASSQDWGSSYEQYF. CDR3 nucleotide sequence: TGCGCCAGCAGCCAAGATTGGGGAAGCTCCTACGAGCAGTACTTC.

This clonotype occurred many times. The chain recombines TRBV18 with TRBJ2-7; D may match TRBD1 or TRBD2 (5 bases each). V was cut by 5 bases and J by 9 bases, with 17 bases left in between. The CDR3 consists of 13 residues. Germline lookup yields CDR1 KGHSH and CDR2 LQKENI. CDR3 coding DNA: TGTGCCAGCTCATTCCGGGACCCGAATTTGCAGTACTTC. It is translated as CASSFRDPNLQYF.

This clonotype was seen a few times. The chain recombines TRBV6-2 or TRBV6-3 with TRBJ2-7; no firm D call. The V end was cut by 7 bases, the J end by 2 bases, with 12 bases between. Germline V lookup: CDR1 MNHEY, CDR2 SVGEGT. CDR3 length equals 13 residues. The CDR3 sequence: CASTHPAPYEQYF. The CDR3 DNA follows: TGTGCCAGCACCCACCCAGCACCCTACGAGCAGTACTTC.

The sample holds many counts of this clonotype. CDR3: CSVPEESGTYLYNEQFF. The CDR3 DNA follows: TGCAGTGTCCCCGAGGAGTCCGGAACTTACCTCTACAATGAGCAGTTCTTC. This sequence joins TRBV20-1 and TRBJ2-1; D is unclear. Germline V gene data show CDR1 as DFQATT and CDR2 as SNEGSKA (reference sequence). V lost 7 bases, J lost 3 bases, and 25 bases lay in between. The CDR3 runs 17 residues.

V is TRBV19 and J is TRBJ2-3, with D perhaps TRBD1 (6 bases). CDR3 size: 15 residues. Germline V lookup: CDR1 LNHDA, CDR2 SQIVND (reference sequence). The V end was cut by 5 bases, the J end by 0 bases, with 12 bases between. The CDR3 region has the DNA TGTGCCAGTAGTCCCACGGGACACAGCACAGATACGCAGTATTTT. Translated, it gives CASSPTGHSTDTQYF.

This clonotype was found a few times. The chain carries TRBV4-2 and TRBJ2-2, with TRBD2 identical over 10 bases. The V gene's germline CDR1 is LGHNA and CDR2 YNFKEQ. The J segment lost 4 bases and the V segment lost 1 base, leaving 18 bases of the junction unmatched. The CDR3 has 21 residues. The CDR3 here is CASSQGSLGTSVLGGTGELFF. DNA of the CDR3: TGTGCCAGCAGCCAAGGCTCGCTCGGGACTAGCGTCTTAGGGGGCACCGGGGAGCTGTTTTTT.

Of note for this clonotype: This CDR3 is missing its conserved last phenylalanine or tryptophan, likely due to a read error. The chain has TRBV3-1 and TRBJ1-1; the D is unclear. The CDR3 runs to 15 residues. V gave up 2 bases and J gave up 0 bases, with 10 bases separating them. Germline assignment: CDR1 LGHDT and CDR2 YNNKEL (reference sequence). CDR3 loop: CASSQITELNTEAFI. The CDR3 DNA reads as TGTGCCAGCAGCCAAATAACAGAACTGAACACTGAAGCTTTCATT.

CDR3: CASSQARQESYEQYF. CDR3 nucleotide sequence: TGCGCCAGCAGCCAAGCGAGACAGGAATCCTACGAGCAGTACTTC. The chain has TRBV4-3 and TRBJ2-7; D perhaps matches TRBD1 (6 bases). The CDR3 loop spans 15 amino acids. Germline CDR1 and CDR2: LGHNA and YSLEER. Trimming left V 1 base short and J 1 base short, with 11 bases between.

This clonotype was detected ten times or more. This chain joins TRBV3-1 and TRBJ2-1; 7 bases agree with TRBD1. Germline V gives CDR1 LGHDT, CDR2 YNNKEL (reference sequence). The J segment lost 0 bases and the V segment lost 1 base, leaving 0 bases of the junction unmatched. The CDR3 is 15 residues long. The CDR3 DNA sequence: TGTGCCAGCAGCCAAGGGGACAGCTCCTACAATGAGCAGTTCTTC. This codes for CASSQGDSSYNEQFF.

The V gene is TRBV12-3 or TRBV12-4, the J gene TRBJ2-1; tentative D call: TRBD1 (5 bases). V was trimmed by 8 bases and J by 6 bases, leaving 11 bases between them. The CDR3 runs 12 residues. The CDR3 spells CASGQGFNEQFF. Here the CDR3 DNA reads TGTGCCAGCGGTCAGGGTTTCAATGAGCAGTTCTTC.

This clonotype was counted ten times or more. The chain carries TRBV5-6 and TRBJ2-7; unclear D gene. Trimming took off 3 bases at V and 6 bases at J, with 13 bases between the two ends. The CDR3 length is 13 residues. Germline CDR1 and CDR2: SGHDT and YYEEEE. The CDR3 loop is CASSSKFSSEQYF. Written as DNA, the CDR3 is TGTGCCAGCAGCTCGAAGTTTAGTTCCGAGCAGTACTTC.

This clonotype has a count of ten or more. The gene calls are TRBV20-1 and TRBJ2-3, with 7 nucleotides matching TRBD1. Germline CDR1 reads DFQATT; CDR2 reads SNEGSKA (reference sequence). This CDR3 spans 15 amino acids. V was pared by 3 bases and J by 0 bases, with 6 bases of the junction left unmatched. CDR3 nucleotides: TGCAGTGCTAGGGCCCAGGGGGTTAGCACAGATACGCAGTATTTT. Amino acid sequence: CSARAQGVSTDTQYF.

The rearrangement links TRBV20-1 to TRBJ2-3, with 12 bases fitting TRBD2. Germline trimming cut 0 bases from V and 6 bases from J; bases unmatched to any gene: 10. Germline CDR1 and CDR2: DFQATT and SNEGSKA (reference sequence). The CDR3 has 17 residues. CDR3 amino acids: CSARDSDLAGGGDTQYF. For the CDR3, the DNA is TGCAGTGCTAGAGATAGCGATCTAGCGGGGGGGGGGGATACGCAGTATTTT.

The V call is TRBV2, the J call TRBJ1-5; the D gene is possibly TRBD1 (5 bases). V was trimmed by 2 bases and J by 7 bases, leaving 9 bases between them. The CDR3 has 13 amino acids. The germline CDR1 and CDR2 sequences are SNHLY and FYNNEI. CDR3 protein: CASSEWTSQPQHF. CDR3 DNA: TGTGCCAGCAGTGAATGGACATCCCAGCCCCAGCATTTT. Filled out from reference TRBV2 and TRBJ1-5, the complete variable domain reads EPEVTQTPSHQVTQMGQEVILRCVPISNHLYFYWYRQILGQKVEFLVSFYNNEISEKSEIFDDQFSVERPDGSNFTLKIRSTKLEDSAMYFCASSEWTSQPQHFGDGTRLSIL.

The sample holds many counts of this clonotype. This chain uses TRBV6-2 or TRBV6-3 with TRBJ1-1; D uncertain. Trimming stripped 5 bases from V and 3 bases from J, with 13 bases between. The germline gives CDR1 MNHEY, CDR2 SVGEGT. The CDR3 runs to 14 residues. The CDR3 DNA sequence: TGTGCCAGCAGTCTCACTATCACCTACACTGAAGCTTTCTTT. This encodes CASSLTITYTEAFF.

This clonotype was picked up many times. In DNA form, the CDR3 reads TGTGCCAGCAGTCAGATCCGCCCCTTCTCTGGGGCCAACGTCCTGACTTTC. It translates to CASSQIRPFSGANVLTF. This chain uses TRBV28 with TRBJ2-6; D unresolved. Germline V gene lookup returns CDR1 MDHEN and CDR2 SYDVKM. The CDR3 extends over 17 amino acids. Trimming cost V 5 bases and J 0 bases, with 14 bases left between them.

This clonotype was detected ten times or more. The chain carries TRBV18 and TRBJ2-7, with D possibly TRBD1 on 6 matching bases. CDR1 is KGHSH, CDR2 LQKENI, per germline. V dropped 5 bases and J dropped 7 bases, with 27 bases sitting between them. The CDR3 contains 17 residues. The CDR3 loop reads CASSSQNRDRSDQEQYF. In DNA, the CDR3 is TGTGCCAGCTCATCTCAAAACAGGGACCGCTCGGATCAGGAGCAGTACTTC.

The sample holds many counts of this clonotype. The V call is TRBV4-1, the J call TRBJ2-3; D may be TRBD1 (5 bases). CDR3 length equals 16 residues. V shed 4 bases and J shed 5 bases, with 19 bases lying between them. Germline values: CDR1 MGHRA, CDR2 YSYEKL. CDR3 bases: TGCGCCAGCAGCCTGGGGTGGGCAGGGTCATTAGATACGCAGTATTTT. Protein product: CASSLGWAGSLDTQYF.